The present T cell receptor beta chain was sequenced within a study of neurological immune-mediated disorders. Trimming stripped 6 bases from V and 2 bases from J, with 18 bases between. CDR1 is DFQATT and CDR2 is SNEGSKA in the germline V gene (reference sequence). This CDR3 has 15 amino acids. TCRdb re-called the 5' RACE reads with MiXCR, one entry per CDR3 protein. Of around 17,000 distinct CDR3 sequences in the sample, less than 25% were seen once. The sequencing input was PBMCs. The clonotype was recovered from a man aged 45 to 65 in good health. The J gene is TRBJ2-3, the V gene TRBV20-1; D perhaps matches TRBD2 (7 bases). As DNA, the CDR3 is TGCAGTGCCTCGAGGGGAGCGGGACACACAGATACGCAGTATTTT. It yields the protein CSASRGAGHTDTQYF.